A selection of T cell receptor beta chains follows, all from one sample in a study of OX40 agonist ivuxolimab in advanced cancers. Assay used: immunoSEQ multiplex PCR; TCRdb lists only in-frame clones, some missing. Of tens of thousands of clones detected, over 70% appear once; the ten largest clones hold around 1.3%. The material sequenced was CD4+ or CD8+ T cells sorted from blood, taken in a trial of the OX40 agonist ivuxolimab. All receptors come from an adult with an advanced solid tumor such as melanoma, head and neck, liver or kidney cancer. Each CDR3 is given with its conserved first and last residue. Each record gives: D gene, clone size, V gene, J gene, CDR3 DNA, CDR3 protein. The D gene is left open where the match is weak. Size values are once, few and many counts, or a class for expanded clones, and some rows have none.

>.|.|TRBV27|TRBJ1-5
TGTGCCAGCAGTCCCCTAGCAGGGGAGGGTCAGCCCCAGCATTTT
CASSPLAGEGQPQHF
>TRBD1|.|TRBV13|TRBJ2-7
TGTGCCAGCAGCCCGTGGACAGGGGGTTCCTACGAGCAGTACTTC
CASSPWTGGSYEQYF
>.|.|TRBV25-1|TRBJ1-1
TGTGCCAGCAGTTCCTCCATGAACACTGAAGCTTTCTTT
CASSSSMNTEAFF
>TRBD1|.|TRBV6-6|TRBJ2-7
TGTGCCAGCAGTTCCGGGACAGGGGTCTACGAGCAGTACTTC
CASSSGTGVYEQYF
>TRBD1|.|TRBV4-3|TRBJ1-2
TGCGCCAGCAGCCAAGATCGGGGACAGGGGCGCTATGGCTACACCTTC
CASSQDRGQGRYGYTF
>TRBD1|.|TRBV7-2|TRBJ1-5
TGTGCCAGCAGCTGGGCAGGGGGATATCAGCCCCAGCATTTT
CASSWAGGYQPQHF
>.|.|TRBV6-5|TRBJ2-3
TGTGCCAGCAGTTACTCGTCAGGGCCAGATACGCAGTATTTT
CASSYSSGPDTQYF
>.|.|TRBV28|TRBJ1-2
TGTGCCAGCAGCCCGATCCAGGGGAACTATGGCTACACCTTC
CASSPIQGNYGYTF
>TRBD1|.|TRBV30|TRBJ2-5
TGTGCCTGGAGGGGACAGGTACAAGAGACCCAGTACTTC
CAWRGQVQETQYF
>TRBD1|.|TRBV5-1|TRBJ2-5
TGCGCCAGCAGCTTGGGACAGGGATTGGAGACCCAGTACTTC
CASSLGQGLETQYF
>.|.|TRBV5-1|TRBJ2-2
TGCGCCAGCAGCCCAGACAGGACCGGGGAGCTGTTTTTT
CASSPDRTGELFF
>.|.|TRBV4-3|TRBJ2-5
TGCGCCAGCAGCCAAGCCACCAGGGGGGGGCCGCACCAAGAGACCCAGTACTTC
CASSQATRGGPHQETQYF
>TRBD2|.|TRBV7-3|TRBJ2-7
TGTGCCAGCAGCAGATTTAGCGGGGGGCCCGAAGAGCAGTACTTC
CASSRFSGGPEEQYF
>.|.|TRBV7-2|TRBJ1-2
TGTGCCAGCGGATTACAGGTTACGGGTGGCTACACCTTC
CASGLQVTGGYTF
>.|.|TRBV12-5|TRBJ1-4
TGTGCTAGTGGTAATACAGGGTCGAGTGAAAAACTGTTTTTT
CASGNTGSSEKLFF
>.|.|TRBV5-1|TRBJ2-7
TGCGCCAGCAGCTTGGTTCGCGGAGACGAGCAGTACTTC
CASSLVRGDEQYF
>.|.|TRBV11-2|TRBJ1-5
TGTGCCAGCAGCTATCGGACGGGGAATCAGCCCCAGCATTTT
CASSYRTGNQPQHF
>.|.|TRBV12-2|TRBJ1-2
TGTGCAAGTCGCTTAGTAAGGGTCTGGGCGTTAACGTCGGGACGGATAAACTATGGCTACACCTTC
CASRLVRVWALTSGRINYGYTF
>TRBD1|.|TRBV11-2|TRBJ1-1
TGTGCCAGCAGCTTGGAGCTCAGGGGGCAGGCTTTCTTT
CASSLELRGQAFF
>TRBD1|few|TRBV7-9|TRBJ1-2
TGTGCCAGCAGCTCTACAGGGGGATTCTATGGCTACACCTTC
CASSSTGGFYGYTF
>TRBD1|.|TRBV7-6|TRBJ1-1
TGTGCCAGCAGCTTAGCCGGGACAGGGTATGGGGACACTGAAGCTTTCTTT
CASSLAGTGYGDTEAFF
>.|.|TRBV5-1|TRBJ2-7
TGCGCCAGCAGCTTGGAGCAGCTTAGGAACGAGCAGTACTTC
CASSLEQLRNEQYF
>TRBD1|.|TRBV11-2|TRBJ2-3
TGTGCCAGCACTCCGGGACAGTTTTGGACGACGCTTACCACAGATACGCAGTATTTT
CASTPGQFWTTLTTDTQYF
>.|.|TRBV5-6|TRBJ2-1
TGTGCCAGCAGCATGCCCCCTTACCACAATGAGCAGTTCTTC
CASSMPPYHNEQFF
>.|.|TRBV5-4|TRBJ1-1
TGTGCCAGCAGCTTGGCCGCGGCAACACCGAACACTGAAGCTTTCTTT
CASSLAAATPNTEAFF
>.|.|TRBV6-5|TRBJ1-1
TGTGCCAGCAAAAGGGTGATGAACACTGAAGCTTTCTTT
CASKRVMNTEAFF
>.|.|TRBV7-6|TRBJ2-5
TGTGCCAGCAGCTTGGGAACAGCCCAAGAGACCCAGTACTTC
CASSLGTAQETQYF
>TRBD1|.|TRBV2|TRBJ1-5
TGTGCCAGCAGTGAAGCGCGTAACAGGGGATATCAGCCCCAGCATTTT
CASSEARNRGYQPQHF
>TRBD1|.|TRBV19|TRBJ2-2
TGTGCCAGTAGTATTACGGGACAGGGGGCTAACACCGGGGAGCTGTTTTTT
CASSITGQGANTGELFF
>.|few|TRBV19|TRBJ1-4
TGTGCCAGTAGTATGGTAGGACCAACTAATGAAAAACTGTTTTTT
CASSMVGPTNEKLFF
>.|.|TRBV11-3|TRBJ2-5
TGTGCCAGCAGCTTAGGTACAGGGAAGACCCAGTACTTC
CASSLGTGKTQYF
>TRBD2|.|TRBV5-1|TRBJ2-5
TGCGCCAGCAGCTTTATGGGTAGCGGGGCCCAAGAGACCCAGTACTTC
CASSFMGSGAQETQYF
>.|.|TRBV5-1|TRBJ2-3
TGCGCCAGCAGCTTGGGTCGGGGGACAGATACGCAGTATTTT
CASSLGRGTDTQYF
>.|.|TRBV5-6|TRBJ1-1
TGTGCCAGCAGCTTTGGTAGCCTACCCACTGAAGCTTTCTTT
CASSFGSLPTEAFF
>.|.|TRBV18|TRBJ2-3
TGTGCCAGCTCACCACCACGAGGAGGAGGAGCAGATACGCAGTATTTT
CASSPPRGGGADTQYF
>.|.|TRBV6-4|TRBJ1-1
TGTGCCAGCAGACGAACAGGGACATTGAACACTGAAGCTTTCTTT
CASRRTGTLNTEAFF
>TRBD2|.|TRBV10-3|TRBJ2-5
TGTGCCATCAGTCCTACTAGCGGGATCCAAGAGACCCAGTACTTC
CAISPTSGIQETQYF
>.|.|TRBV19|TRBJ1-2
TGTGCCAGTAGTACCTTGGCAGGGGCCTCCTCCTATGGCTACACCTTC
CASSTLAGASSYGYTF
>.|.|TRBV7-3|TRBJ2-3
TGTGCCAGCAGCTTAGTTTTCTCCGATACGCAGTATTTT
CASSLVFSDTQYF
>.|.|TRBV28|TRBJ1-2
TGTGCCAGCACGACCAGGGGCAGGGTTAAGTATGGCTACACCTTC
CASTTRGRVKYGYTF
>.|.|TRBV4-2|TRBJ1-2
TGTGCCAGCAGCCAAGTCGTAAAGGGTGAGGGCTACACCTTC
CASSQVVKGEGYTF